This TCR beta chain was obtained from a study of T cell repertoires in cytomegalovirus infection (dated by TCRdb to the late 2010s). For context, the study as a whole: Because public TCR beta signatures pointed to carriage of CMV infection together with the matching HLA type, the HLA type of each donor mattered for the analysis. Overall results and qualifications from the work: In the ex vivo response, HLA-C-restricted CMV-specific TCR beta clonotypes were dominant, and in two of eight donors the single most frequent clonotype came from this HLA-C-restricted group. Carriers of CMV infection plus the relevant HLA type were discriminated by the cumulative frequency of public TCR beta family members in the study cohort and in an independent roughly 370-donor cohort.

Counted from cysteine to phenylalanine, this CDR3 has 15 amino acids. Only the CDR3 portion is preserved as DNA: 45 bases, with reading frame beginning at the first base. Trimming costs V 5 bases and J 2 bases, and their ends lie 13 bases apart. The CDR1 and CDR2 encoded by the germline V gene are SGHVS and FQNEAQ. For sequencing, an Illumina HiSeq 1500 was employed. The raw public data were reprocessed by TCRdb itself: fastp quality trimming at Q25, MiXCR clonotype calling, in-frame beta chains only. Records with the same CDR3 protein are collapsed into one entry carrying the most frequent genes and DNA. The sample table records a few hundred thousand distinct CDR3 sequences; approximately 9% of these occur just once. The ten largest clones capture about 15% of the sample. At least ten counts were recorded for this clonotype. Its recognized antigen is unknown. Per-base quality was not reported, and no clone a single base away is much larger than it.

The clonotype comes from a human donor in good health (CMV status not recorded). Some clones in this sample may be carry-over from other donors' samples. The receptor chain draws on TRBV7-8 and TRBJ1-5; no confident D gene assignment can be made. The specimen was PBMCs. The CDR3 amino acid sequence is: CASSLDRHGNQPQHF. The nucleotides are TGTGCCAGCAGCCTAGACCGACACGGCAATCAGCCCCAGCATTTT.